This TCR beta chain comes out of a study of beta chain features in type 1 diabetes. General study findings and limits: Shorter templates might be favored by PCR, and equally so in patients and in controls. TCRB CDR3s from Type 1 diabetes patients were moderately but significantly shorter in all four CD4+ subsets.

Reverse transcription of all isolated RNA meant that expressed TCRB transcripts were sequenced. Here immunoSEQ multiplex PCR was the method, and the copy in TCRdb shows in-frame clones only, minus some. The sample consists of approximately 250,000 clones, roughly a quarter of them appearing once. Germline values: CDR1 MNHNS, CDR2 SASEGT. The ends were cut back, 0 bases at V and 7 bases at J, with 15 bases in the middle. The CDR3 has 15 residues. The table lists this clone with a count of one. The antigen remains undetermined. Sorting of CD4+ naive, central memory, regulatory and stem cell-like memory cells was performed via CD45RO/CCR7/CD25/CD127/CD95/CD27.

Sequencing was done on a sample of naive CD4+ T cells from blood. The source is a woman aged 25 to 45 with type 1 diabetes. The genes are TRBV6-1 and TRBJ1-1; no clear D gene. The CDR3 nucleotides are TGTGCCAGCAGTGAAGCGGCTCTCGAGGGAGGTGAAGCTTTCTTT. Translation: CASSEAALEGGEAFF.